The T cell receptor beta chain described here comes from a study of blood T cell repertoires in COVID-19. For the study at large: Researchers got acute and convalescent COVID-19 samples from the United States, Italy and Spain. PBMCs, B-cell-depleted T cells, or T cells provided the cDNA or gDNA that made up the material.

This CDR3 is built from 16 residues. In the original workflow: The authors estimated nucleated cell counts from reference gene primer amplification. The repertoire was sequenced with immunoSEQ multiplex PCR; TCRdb's copy has only in-frame clones and lacks some. V and J calls and clone size are given by that table; D and trimming were obtained from the DNA. The sample includes 150,000 to 200,000 clones, over 75% of them seen just once. This clone was seen a single time. J is TRBJ2-5 and V is TRBV21-1; no DNA check was done on the table's D call, TRBD1. TRBV21-1 is reported as a pseudogene. Input material: peripheral blood. The receptor was isolated from a man aged 60-69 years with active or convalescent COVID-19. Here the CDR3 reads CASSDRRDRGRETQYF. The CDR3 nucleotides read TGTGCCAGCAGCGATCGCCGGGACAGGGGTCGGGAGACCCAGTACTTC.